Included here is one TCR beta chain sequence, with context. This entry belongs to a study of blood T cell repertoires in COVID-19. There are 14 residues in the CDR3. The V gene end was trimmed by 4 bases and the J gene end by 6 bases; junction bases not matched to a gene: 7. Germline CDR1 and CDR2: SGHRS and YFSETQ. The assay was immunoSEQ multiplex PCR, and TCRdb's table has in-frame clones only and misses some. The profile covers about 140,000 clones, with around 90% appearing a single time and around 5.4% taken by the ten largest. The rearrangement uses TRBV5-1 and TRBJ1-1, with 9 bases lining up with TRBD1. Sequenced input: peripheral blood. The TCR originated in a human donor in a cohort sampled during active COVID-19. The CDR3 protein is CASSLDRDRAEAFF. The CDR3 DNA is TGCGCCAGCAGCCTGGACAGGGACAGGGCTGAAGCTTTCTTT.